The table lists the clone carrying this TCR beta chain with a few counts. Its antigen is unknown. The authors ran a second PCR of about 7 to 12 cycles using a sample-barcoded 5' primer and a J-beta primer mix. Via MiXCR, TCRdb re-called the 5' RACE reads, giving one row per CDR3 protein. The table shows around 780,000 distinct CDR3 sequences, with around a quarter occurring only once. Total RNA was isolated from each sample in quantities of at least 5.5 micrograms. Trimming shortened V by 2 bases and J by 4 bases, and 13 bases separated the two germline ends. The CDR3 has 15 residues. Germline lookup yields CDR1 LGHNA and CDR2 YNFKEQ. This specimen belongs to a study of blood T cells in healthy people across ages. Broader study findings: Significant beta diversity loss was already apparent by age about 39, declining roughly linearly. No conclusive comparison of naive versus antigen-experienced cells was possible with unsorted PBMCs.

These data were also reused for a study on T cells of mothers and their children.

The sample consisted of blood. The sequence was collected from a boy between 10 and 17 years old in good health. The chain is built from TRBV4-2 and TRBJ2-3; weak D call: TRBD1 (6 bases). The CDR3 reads CASSQLRGGADTQYF. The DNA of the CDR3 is TGTGCCAGCAGCCAACTTAGAGGGGGTGCAGATACGCAGTATTTT.